This T cell receptor beta chain is from a study of blood T cell repertoires in COVID-19. Study-level background: T cells, B-cell-depleted T cells, or PBMCs supplied cDNA or gDNA.

Original processing notes: The authors estimated nucleated cell counts from reference gene primer amplification. The table came from immunoSEQ multiplex PCR; TCRdb's copy has only in-frame clones and leaves some out. V, J and clone size derive from that table, while D and trimming were established from the DNA sequence. Seen here are around 56,000 clones, 60% to 80% observed once, and the top ten hold roughly 3.2%. Germline V lookup: CDR1 SGHRS, CDR2 YFSETQ. The CDR3 runs to 17 residues. V lost 3 bases, J lost 1 base, and 9 bases stayed unmatched. The chain recombines TRBV5-1 with TRBJ2-3; 9 nucleotides agree with TRBD2. The sequence came from a man in his fifties or sixties with acute or convalescent COVID-19. Sequencing input: peripheral blood. The CDR3 nucleotides read TGCGCCAGCAGCTCCGGGCCGGCTAGCGGGGGCACAGATACGCAGTATTTT. Residues: CASSSGPASGGTDTQYF.